This T cell receptor (beta chain) was identified in a study of cytomegalovirus exposure and HLA in healthy donors. Turning to the study itself: Sequencing of around 200 million T cells in an earlier analysis found more than 100 million unique TCR beta sequences. Study observations and caveats: Most of the TCR beta V segments (in an earlier analysis) were productive either about 87% or about 30% of the time. When analyzed later, a missense DCLRE1C variant was found to be linked to TCR beta V- and J-gene trimming.

Researchers ran the PCR with 60 Vbeta and 13 Jbeta primers. The assay was immunoSEQ multiplex PCR, and TCRdb's table has in-frame clones only and misses some. Among 100,000 to 150,000 clones listed, less than 85% were seen once. The CDR3 has 14 residues. Per the germline V gene, CDR1 is SGHKS and CDR2 is YYEKEE (reference sequence). V was trimmed by 1 base and J by 1 base, leaving 8 bases between them. Although they were nominally healthy when sampled, donors likely had unrecorded immune exposures. Details on this clone: Its antigen is not identified.

The sample taken for sequencing was PBMCs. The V call is TRBV5-5, the J call TRBJ1-1; D not certain. The receptor's source is a female donor in good health and CMV-seronegative. The CDR3, as DNA: TGTGCCAGCAGCTTGCAGGCCTCGAACACTGAAGCTTTCTTT. Translation gives CASSLQASNTEAFF.